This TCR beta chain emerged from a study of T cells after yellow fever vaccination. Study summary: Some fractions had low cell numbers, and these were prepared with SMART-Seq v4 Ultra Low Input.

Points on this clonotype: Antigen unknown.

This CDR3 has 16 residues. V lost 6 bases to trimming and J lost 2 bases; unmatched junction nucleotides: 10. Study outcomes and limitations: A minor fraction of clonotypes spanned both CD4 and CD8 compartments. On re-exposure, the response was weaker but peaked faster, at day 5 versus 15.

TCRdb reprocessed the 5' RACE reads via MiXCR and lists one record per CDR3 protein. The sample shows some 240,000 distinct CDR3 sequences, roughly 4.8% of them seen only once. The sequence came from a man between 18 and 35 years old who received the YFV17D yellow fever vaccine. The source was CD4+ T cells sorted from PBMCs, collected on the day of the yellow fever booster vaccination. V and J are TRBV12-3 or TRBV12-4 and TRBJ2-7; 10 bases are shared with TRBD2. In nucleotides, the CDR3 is TGTGCCAGCAGCCTAAGGAGCGGGGGGGCGCCCTACGAGCAGTACTTC. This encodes CASSLRSGGAPYEQYF.